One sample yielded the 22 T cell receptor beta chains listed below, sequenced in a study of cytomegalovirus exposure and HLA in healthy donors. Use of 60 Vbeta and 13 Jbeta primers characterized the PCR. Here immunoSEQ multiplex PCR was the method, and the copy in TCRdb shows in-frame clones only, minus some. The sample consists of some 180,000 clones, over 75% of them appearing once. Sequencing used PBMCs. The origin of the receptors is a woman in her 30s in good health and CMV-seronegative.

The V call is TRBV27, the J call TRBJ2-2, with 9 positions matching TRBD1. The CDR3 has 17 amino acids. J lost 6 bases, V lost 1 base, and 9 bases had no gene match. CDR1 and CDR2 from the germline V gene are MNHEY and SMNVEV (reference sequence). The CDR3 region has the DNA TGTGCCAGCAGTTTATTACAGGGGGCAGGGGTGTCCGGGGAGCTGTTTTTT. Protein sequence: CASSLLQGAGVSGELFF.

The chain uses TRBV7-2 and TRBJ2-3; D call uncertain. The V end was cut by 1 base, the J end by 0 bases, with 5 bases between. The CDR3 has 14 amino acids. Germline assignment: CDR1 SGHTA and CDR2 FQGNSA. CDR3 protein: CASSLVVSTDTQYF. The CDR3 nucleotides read TGTGCCAGCAGCTTAGTCGTTAGCACAGATACGCAGTATTTT.

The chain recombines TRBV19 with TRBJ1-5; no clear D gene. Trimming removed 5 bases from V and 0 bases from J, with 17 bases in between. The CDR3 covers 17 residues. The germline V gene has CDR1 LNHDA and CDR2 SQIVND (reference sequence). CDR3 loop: CASSSEARYYSNQPQHF. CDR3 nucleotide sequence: TGTGCCAGTAGTTCGGAAGCGAGATACTATAGCAATCAGCCCCAGCATTTT.

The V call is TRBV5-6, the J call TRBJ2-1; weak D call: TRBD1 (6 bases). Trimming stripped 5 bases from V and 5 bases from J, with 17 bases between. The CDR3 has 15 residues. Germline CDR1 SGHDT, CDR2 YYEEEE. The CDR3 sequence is CASRRTGILNNEQFF. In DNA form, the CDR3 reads TGTGCCAGCAGACGTACAGGGATTTTAAACAATGAGCAGTTCTTC.

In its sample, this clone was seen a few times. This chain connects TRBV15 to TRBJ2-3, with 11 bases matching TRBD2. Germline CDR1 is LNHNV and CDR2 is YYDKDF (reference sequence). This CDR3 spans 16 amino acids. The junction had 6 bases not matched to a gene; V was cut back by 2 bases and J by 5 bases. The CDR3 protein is CATSRRSGGAGDTQYF. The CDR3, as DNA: TGTGCCACCAGCAGACGTAGCGGGGGGGCCGGAGATACGCAGTATTTT.

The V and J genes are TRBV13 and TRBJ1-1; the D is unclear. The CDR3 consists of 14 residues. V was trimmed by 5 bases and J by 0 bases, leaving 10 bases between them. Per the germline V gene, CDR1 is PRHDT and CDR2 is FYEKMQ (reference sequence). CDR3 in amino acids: CASSPLFVNTEAFF. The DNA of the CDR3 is TGTGCCAGCAGCCCGTTATTCGTGAACACTGAAGCTTTCTTT. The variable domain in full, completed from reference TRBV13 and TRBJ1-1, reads AAGVIQSPRHLIKEKRETATLKCYPIPRHDTVYWYQQGPGQDPQFLISFYEKMQSDKGSIPDRFSAQQFSDYHSELNMSSLELGDSALYFCASSPLFVNTEAFFGQGTRLTVV.

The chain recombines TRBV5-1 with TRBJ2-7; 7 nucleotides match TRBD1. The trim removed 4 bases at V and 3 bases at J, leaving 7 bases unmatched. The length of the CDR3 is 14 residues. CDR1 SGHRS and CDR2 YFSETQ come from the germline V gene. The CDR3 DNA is TGCGCCAGCAGCACTCCGGGACAGATCTACGAGCAGTACTTC. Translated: CASSTPGQIYEQYF.

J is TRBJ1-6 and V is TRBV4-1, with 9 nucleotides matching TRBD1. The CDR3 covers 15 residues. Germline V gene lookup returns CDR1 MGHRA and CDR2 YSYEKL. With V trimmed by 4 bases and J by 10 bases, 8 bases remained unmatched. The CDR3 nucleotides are TGCGCCAGCAGCCCAACAGGGGGCGTCGGGTCACCCCTCCACTTT. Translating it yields CASSPTGGVGSPLHF.

The CDR3 DNA follows: TGTGCCACCAGCAGAGGGGGACCGGGACAGAAATGGGAGCAGTACTTC. Its translation is CATSRGGPGQKWEQYF. The V and J genes are TRBV15 and TRBJ2-7; TRBD1 aligns across 7 bases. V was clipped by 1 base and J by 7 bases; unmatched bases: 13. From germline, CDR1 is LNHNV and CDR2 YYDKDF (reference sequence). This CDR3 has 16 amino acids. The whole variable domain, remainder taken from reference TRBV15 and TRBJ2-7, is DAMVIQNPRYQVTQFGKPVTLSCSQTLNHNVMYWYQQKSSQAPKLLFHYYDKDFNNEADTPDNFQSRRPNTSFCFLDIRSPGLGDTAMYLCATSRGGPGQKWEQYFGPGTRLTVT.

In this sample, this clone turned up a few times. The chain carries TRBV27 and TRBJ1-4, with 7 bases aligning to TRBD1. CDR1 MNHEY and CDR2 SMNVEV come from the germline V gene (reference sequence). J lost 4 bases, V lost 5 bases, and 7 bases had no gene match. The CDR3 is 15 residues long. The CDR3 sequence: CASSPWDRINEKLFF. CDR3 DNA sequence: TGTGCCAGCAGTCCGTGGGACAGAATTAATGAAAAACTGTTTTTT.

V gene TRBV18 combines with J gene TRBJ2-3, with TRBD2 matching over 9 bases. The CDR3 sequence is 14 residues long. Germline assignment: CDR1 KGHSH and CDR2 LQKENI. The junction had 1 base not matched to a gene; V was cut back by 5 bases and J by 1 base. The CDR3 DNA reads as TGTGCCAGCTCATGGACTAGCGGCACAGATACGCAGTATTTT. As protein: CASSWTSGTDTQYF.

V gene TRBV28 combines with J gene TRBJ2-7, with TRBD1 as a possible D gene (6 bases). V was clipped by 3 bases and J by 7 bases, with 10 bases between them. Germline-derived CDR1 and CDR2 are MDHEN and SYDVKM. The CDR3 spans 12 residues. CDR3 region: CASSLEDREQYF. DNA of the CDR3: TGTGCCAGCAGTTTGGAAGACAGGGAGCAGTACTTC.

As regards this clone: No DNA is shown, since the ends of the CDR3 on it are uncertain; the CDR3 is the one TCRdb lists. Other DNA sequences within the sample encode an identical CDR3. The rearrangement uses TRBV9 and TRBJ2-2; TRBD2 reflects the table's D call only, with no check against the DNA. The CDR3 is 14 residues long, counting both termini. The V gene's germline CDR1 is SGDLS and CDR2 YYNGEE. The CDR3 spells CASSVGGGAGELFF.

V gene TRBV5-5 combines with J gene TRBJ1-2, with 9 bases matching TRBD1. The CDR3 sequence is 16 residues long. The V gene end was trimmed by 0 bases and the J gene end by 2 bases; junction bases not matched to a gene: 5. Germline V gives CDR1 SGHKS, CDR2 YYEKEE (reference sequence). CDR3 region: CASSLAGTGSNYGYTF. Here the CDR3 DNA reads TGTGCCAGCAGCTTGGCCGGGACAGGGTCGAACTATGGCTACACCTTC.

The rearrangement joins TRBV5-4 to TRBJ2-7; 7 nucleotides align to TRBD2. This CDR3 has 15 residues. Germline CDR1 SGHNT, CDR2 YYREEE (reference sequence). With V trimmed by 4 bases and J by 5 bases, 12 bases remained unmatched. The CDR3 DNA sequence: TGTGCCAGCAGCCCCGGCAAAGCGGGATTAAACGAGCAGTACTTC. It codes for CASSPGKAGLNEQYF.

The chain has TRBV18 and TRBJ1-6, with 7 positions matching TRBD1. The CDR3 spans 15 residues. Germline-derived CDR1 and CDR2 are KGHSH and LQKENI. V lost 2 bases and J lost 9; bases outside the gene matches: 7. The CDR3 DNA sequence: TGTGCCAGCTCACCAACTACAGGGGTGAGTTCACCCCTCCACTTT. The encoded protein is CASSPTTGVSSPLHF.

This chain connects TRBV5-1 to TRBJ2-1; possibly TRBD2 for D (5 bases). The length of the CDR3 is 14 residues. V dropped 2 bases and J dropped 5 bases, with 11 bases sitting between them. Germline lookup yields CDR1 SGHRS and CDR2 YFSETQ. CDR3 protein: CASSLSGANNEQFF. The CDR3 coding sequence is TGCGCCAGCAGCTTAAGCGGAGCGAACAATGAGCAGTTCTTC.

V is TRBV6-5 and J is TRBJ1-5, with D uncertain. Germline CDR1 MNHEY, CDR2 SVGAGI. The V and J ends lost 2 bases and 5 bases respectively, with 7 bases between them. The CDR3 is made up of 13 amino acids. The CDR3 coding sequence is TGTGCCAGCAGTTACGGCTCCGATCAGCCCCAGCATTTT. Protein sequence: CASSYGSDQPQHF.

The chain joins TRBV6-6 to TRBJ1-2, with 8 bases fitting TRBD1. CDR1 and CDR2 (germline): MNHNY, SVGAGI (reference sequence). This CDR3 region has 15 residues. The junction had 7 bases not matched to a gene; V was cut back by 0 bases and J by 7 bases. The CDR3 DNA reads TGTGCCAGCAGTTACTCCCAGGGGGCGCAGACTGGCTACACCTTC. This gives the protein CASSYSQGAQTGYTF.

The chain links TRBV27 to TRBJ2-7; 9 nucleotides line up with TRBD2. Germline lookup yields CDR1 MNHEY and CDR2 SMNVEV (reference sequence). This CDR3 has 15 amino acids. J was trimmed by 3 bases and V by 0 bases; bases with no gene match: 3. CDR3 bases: TGTGCCAGCAGTTTATCGGCTAGCGGGGACTACGAGCAGTACTTC. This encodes CASSLSASGDYEQYF.

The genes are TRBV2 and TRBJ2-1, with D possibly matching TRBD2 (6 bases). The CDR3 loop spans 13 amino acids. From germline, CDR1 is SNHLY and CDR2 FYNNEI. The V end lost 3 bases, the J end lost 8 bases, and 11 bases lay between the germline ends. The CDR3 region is CASSETGLHEQFF. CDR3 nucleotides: TGTGCCAGCAGTGAGACGGGACTCCATGAGCAGTTCTTC. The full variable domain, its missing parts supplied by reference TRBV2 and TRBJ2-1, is EPEVTQTPSHQVTQMGQEVILRCVPISNHLYFYWYRQILGQKVEFLVSFYNNEISEKSEIFDDQFSVERPDGSNFTLKIRSTKLEDSAMYFCASSETGLHEQFFGPGTRLTVL.

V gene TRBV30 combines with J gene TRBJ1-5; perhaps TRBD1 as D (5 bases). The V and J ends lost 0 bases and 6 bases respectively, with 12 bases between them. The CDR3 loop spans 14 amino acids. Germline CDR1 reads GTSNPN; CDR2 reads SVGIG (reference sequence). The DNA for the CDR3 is TGTGCCTGGAGTGTAGGTCAGGGAATTCAGCCCCAGCATTTT. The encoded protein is CAWSVGQGIQPQHF.